The 27 T cell receptor beta chains below were found in one sample sequenced in a study of control samples from healthy donors and cancer patients. The repertoire was sequenced with immunoSEQ multiplex PCR; TCRdb's copy has only in-frame clones and lacks some. The sample has about 160,000 clones; 80% to 90% are singletons. Sequences were obtained from blood. The receptors come from a man aged 30 to 39 in good health.

About this clone: Other DNA sequences in the sample encode the same CDR3. V is TRBV10-3 and J is TRBJ2-5; 7 bases line up with TRBD2. Germline CDR1 ENHRY, CDR2 SYGVKD. The CDR3 length is 12 residues. Losses at the gene ends were 4 bases for V and 4 bases for J; bases not matched to a gene: 0. CDR3 nucleotide sequence: TGTGCCATCAGTGGGGGGGGAGAGACCCAGTACTTC. Translation gives CAISGGGETQYF.

The chain is built from TRBV29-1 and TRBJ2-1, with a possible D match to TRBD2 (6 bases). Trimming took 4 bases from V and 2 from J, leaving 12 bases between them. Germline V gene sequence: CDR1 SQVTM, CDR2 ANQGSEA. The CDR3 totals 14 residues. DNA of the CDR3: TGCAGCGTTGTGGAGGGGCTCACCTACAATGAGCAGTTCTTC. This codes for CSVVEGLTYNEQFF.

The CDR3 region has the DNA TGTGCCAGTAGAAATAGGGAAGGAAATGAAAAACTGTTTTTT. This gives the protein CASRNREGNEKLFF. The chain has TRBV19 and TRBJ1-4, with unresolved D. The CDR3 covers 14 residues. Germline V gene data show CDR1 as LNHDA and CDR2 as SQIVND (reference sequence). Trimming took off 6 bases at V and 5 bases at J, with 13 bases between the two ends.

The chain has TRBV30 and TRBJ2-5, with a weak D call TRBD2 (5 bases). Germline V lookup: CDR1 GTSNPN, CDR2 SVGIG (reference sequence). Trimming took off 0 bases at V and 2 bases at J, with 10 bases between the two ends. CDR3 length: 14 residues. DNA for the CDR3: TGTGCCTGGAGTGTAAGCAGACTACAAGAGACCCAGTACTTC. It is translated as CAWSVSRLQETQYF.

The genes are TRBV6-2 or TRBV6-3 and TRBJ1-4; D not certain. Between the trimmed V and J ends, which lost 6 bases and 1 base, there was a span of 18 bases. Per the germline V gene, CDR1 is MNHEY and CDR2 is SVGEGT. The length of the CDR3 is 17 residues. CDR3 nucleotides: TGTGCCAGCAGCCCTAAGGGCCTACTGGGAACTAATGAAAAACTGTTTTTT. It specifies CASSPKGLLGTNEKLFF.

J is TRBJ1-6 and V is TRBV7-9; D gene ambiguous. CDR1 SEHNR and CDR2 FQNEAQ come from the germline V gene (reference sequence). The CDR3 totals 16 residues. V lost 5 bases, J lost 4 bases, and 15 bases lay in between. The CDR3: CASSGGFGDYNSPLHF. In nucleotides, the CDR3 is TGTGCCAGCAGCGGAGGGTTTGGGGATTATAATTCACCCCTCCACTTT.

This clone was recorded only once. The rearrangement links TRBV5-4 to TRBJ1-2; D uncertain. This CDR3 spans 14 amino acids. Germline-derived CDR1 and CDR2 are SGHNT and YYREEE (reference sequence). Trimming took off 2 bases at V and 6 bases at J, with 14 bases between the two ends. The DNA of the CDR3 is TGTGCCAGCAGCTTCCAGGAGGCAGCACATGGCTACACCTTC. Protein: CASSFQEAAHGYTF.

The chain recombines TRBV7-7 with TRBJ2-5; D is perhaps TRBD1 (5 bases). Germline CDR1 and CDR2: SSHAT and FNYEAQ (reference sequence). This CDR3 has 15 residues. V lost 5 bases and J 7 bases, leaving 20 bases between the germline ends. The CDR3 region has the DNA TGTGCCAGCAGCCCATTAGGGGTCAGTCCCCCGACCCAGTACTTC. Translation: CASSPLGVSPPTQYF.

V is TRBV2 and J is TRBJ2-1; D gene uncertain. In germline, CDR1 is SNHLY, CDR2 FYNNEI. There are 14 residues in the CDR3. Trimming removed 10 bases at V and 0 bases at J, with 13 bases between. CDR3 in amino acids: CATQLVGSYNEQFF. DNA for the CDR3: TGTGCCACTCAATTAGTGGGCTCCTACAATGAGCAGTTCTTC.

The V gene is TRBV14, the J gene TRBJ2-2, with TRBD1 matching 7 bases. This CDR3 spans 15 amino acids. Trimming at V came to 5 bases and at J to 3 bases, leaving 6 bases not matched to a gene. Germline V gene sequence: CDR1 SGHDN, CDR2 FVKESK. Here the CDR3 DNA reads TGTGCCAGCAGCTCGACAGGGCGCCACACCGGGGAGCTGTTTTTT. This translates into CASSSTGRHTGELFF.

Regarding this clone: The junction does not match germline at one end; this may be a read error. The chain couples TRBV29-1 to TRBJ1-2; D remains unclear. Germline CDR1 is SQVTM and CDR2 is ANQGSEA. The CDR3 is made up of 11 amino acids. CDR3 amino acids: CSVEDAFFSAF. CDR3 DNA sequence: TGCAGCGTTGAAGATGCTTTCTTCAGCGCCTTC.

This chain connects TRBV7-8 to TRBJ2-7; the D gene is possibly TRBD2 (6 bases). The germline V gene encodes CDR1 SGHVS and CDR2 FQNEAQ. V dropped 3 bases and J dropped 5 bases, with 14 bases sitting between them. This CDR3 is 14 amino acids long. The CDR3 DNA reads TGTGCCAGCAGCTTCCGCGGGACTTACGACGAGCAGTACTTC. Translating it yields CASSFRGTYDEQYF.

The chain carries TRBV9 and TRBJ2-7; D uncertain. Trimming took 0 bases from V and 3 from J, leaving 10 bases between them. Germline V gives CDR1 SGDLS, CDR2 YYNGEE. The CDR3 has 14 amino acids. CDR3 protein: CASSVGGISYEQYF. As DNA, the CDR3 is TGTGCCAGCAGCGTAGGGGGAATTAGCTACGAGCAGTACTTC.

The chain uses TRBV3-1 (or the pseudogene TRBV3-2) and TRBJ2-2, with D perhaps assigned TRBD1 or TRBD2 (5 bases each). V gave up 4 bases and J gave up 6 bases, with 15 bases separating them. Germline V gene sequence: CDR1 LGHDT, CDR2 YNNKEL (reference sequence). The CDR3 runs 15 residues. The CDR3 nucleotides are TGTGCCAGCAGCCGGGAGTCTAAGGGACCCGGGGAGCTGTTTTTT. Residues: CASSRESKGPGELFF.

This rearrangement joins TRBV30 to TRBJ1-6; 12 positions agree with TRBD1. Germline V gene lookup returns CDR1 GTSNPN and CDR2 SVGIG (reference sequence). This CDR3 has 21 amino acids. V trimming: 1 base; J trimming: 5 bases; junction bases outside the gene matches: 18. The CDR3 loop is CAWSAFHRDRGLMFHNSPLHF. The CDR3 DNA follows: TGTGCCTGGAGTGCTTTCCACCGGGACAGGGGGCTCATGTTCCATAATTCACCCCTCCACTTT.

The chain links TRBV3-1 (or the pseudogene TRBV3-2) to TRBJ1-4, with no clear D. V dropped 4 bases and J dropped 0 bases, with 12 bases sitting between them. The length of the CDR3 is 16 residues. In germline, CDR1 is LGHDT, CDR2 YNNKEL (reference sequence). CDR3 protein: CASSPPITTTNEKLFF. The CDR3, as DNA: TGTGCCAGCAGCCCCCCTATCACTACAACTAATGAAAAACTGTTTTTT.

This chain uses TRBV6-6 with TRBJ2-1, with 7 bases aligning to TRBD1. This CDR3 has 15 amino acids. The germline V gene has CDR1 MNHNY and CDR2 SVGAGI (reference sequence). Unmatched junction bases numbered 9, after V lost 4 bases and J lost 6 bases. The CDR3 is CASSFLRDRVNEQFF. DNA of the CDR3: TGTGCCAGCAGTTTCCTCCGGGACAGAGTCAATGAGCAGTTCTTC.

V gene TRBV7-2 combines with J gene TRBJ2-7; 14 bases agree with TRBD2. This CDR3 has 16 amino acids. V trimming: 5 bases; J trimming: 6 bases; junction bases outside the gene matches: 9. Looked up from germline, CDR1 is SGHTA and CDR2 is FQGNSA. The CDR3 region has the DNA TGTGCCAGCAGCCAGCCAGGACTAGCGGGGGGTTTCGAGCAGTACTTC. It is translated as CASSQPGLAGGFEQYF.

This clone showed up just once. The chain couples TRBV11-2 to TRBJ2-1, with 11 nucleotides matching TRBD2. This CDR3 has 15 amino acids. Germline CDR1 SGHAT, CDR2 FQNNGV. The V and J ends lost 2 bases and 7 bases, in that order; junction bases with no gene match: 4. CDR3 protein: CASSLKASGRNEQFF. CDR3 nucleotide sequence: TGTGCCAGCAGCTTAAAGGCTAGCGGGAGGAATGAGCAGTTCTTC.

The chain combines TRBV10-3 with TRBJ2-1; 12 positions match TRBD2. Germline CDR1 and CDR2: ENHRY and SYGVKD. The CDR3 spans 14 residues. V lost 6 bases and J lost 9; bases outside the gene matches: 6. The CDR3 DNA reads as TGTGCCATCAGCGCTAGCGGGGGGGAAATTGAGCAGTTCTTC. Amino acids: CAISASGGEIEQFF.

The V call is TRBV14, the J call TRBJ2-5, with 12 bases lining up with TRBD2. The CDR3 is 15 amino acids. Germline V gene data show CDR1 as SGHDN and CDR2 as FVKESK. V dropped 6 bases and J dropped 5; count of bases not matched to a gene: 7. The CDR3 region is CASRPTSGGMETQYF. CDR3 coding DNA: TGTGCCAGCAGGCCGACTAGCGGGGGCATGGAGACCCAGTACTTC.

This rearrangement joins TRBV19 to TRBJ2-1, with a tentative D call TRBD2 (7 bases). The V gene's germline CDR1 is LNHDA and CDR2 SQIVND (reference sequence). The CDR3 is 14 residues long. The V and J ends lost 7 bases and 3 bases respectively, with 13 bases between them. The CDR3 region is CASTRRGLYNEQFF. The CDR3 region has the DNA TGTGCCAGTACTCGGCGGGGGCTCTACAATGAGCAGTTCTTC.

The rearrangement links TRBV28 to TRBJ1-2; D not resolved. CDR3 length: 12 amino acids. The germline gives CDR1 MDHEN, CDR2 SYDVKM. Trimming took off 4 bases at V and 3 bases at J, with 6 bases between the two ends. CDR3 sequence reads: CASSSSYYGYTF. The CDR3 DNA sequence: TGTGCCAGCAGTTCAAGTTACTATGGCTACACCTTC.

This chain connects TRBV5-1 to TRBJ1-1; 9 bases match TRBD1. Per germline, CDR1 SGHRS and CDR2 YFSETQ. With V trimmed by 4 bases and J by 8 bases, 6 bases remained unmatched. The CDR3 loop spans 13 amino acids. The CDR3 loop is CASSVTGGREAFF. As DNA, the CDR3 is TGCGCCAGCAGCGTAACAGGGGGCCGCGAAGCTTTCTTT.

V gene TRBV6-1 combines with J gene TRBJ2-7; possibly TRBD2 for D (6 bases). Germline V gives CDR1 MNHNS, CDR2 SASEGT. The CDR3 contains 15 residues. Trimming left V 1 base short and J 2 bases short, with 12 bases between. The CDR3 loop reads CASSEGGARTYEQYF. CDR3 sequence (DNA): TGTGCCAGCAGTGAAGGCGGGGCCCGGACCTACGAGCAGTACTTC.

This clone was counted once. The chain recombines TRBV4-1 with TRBJ2-7; D call uncertain. The CDR3 runs to 15 residues. The germline V gene encodes CDR1 MGHRA and CDR2 YSYEKL. Trimming took off 1 base at V and 2 bases at J, with 12 bases between the two ends. CDR3 sequence reads: CASSQAEGYPYEQYF. CDR3 DNA sequence: TGCGCCAGCAGCCAAGCCGAAGGTTACCCCTACGAGCAGTACTTC.

The chain recombines TRBV28 with TRBJ2-3, with D uncertain. From germline, CDR1 is MDHEN and CDR2 SYDVKM. The CDR3 has 15 residues. V was cut by 6 bases and J by 2 bases, with 15 bases left in between. The CDR3 nucleotides read TGTGCCAGCAGCACCTCTCGCGTGAACACAGATACGCAGTATTTT. Translation: CASSTSRVNTDTQYF.